This T cell receptor (beta chain) was recorded in a study of blood T cell repertoires in COVID-19. CDR3 length equals 15 residues. Germline values: CDR1 KGHSH, CDR2 LQKENI. The V end lost 3 bases, the J end lost 6 bases, and 15 bases lay between the germline ends. Per the study methods: Using reference gene primer amplification, nucleated cell counts were estimated. This table comes from immunoSEQ multiplex PCR, and its TCRdb copy is limited to in-frame clones, with some not included. The DNA gave D and trimming, while V, J and clone size come from that table. This sample has 100,000 to 150,000 clones; around 86% occur once, and the top ten carry 6.6%. This clone was recorded once.

This clonotype was obtained from an elderly man with active or convalescent COVID-19. Sequenced material: peripheral blood. The V call is TRBV18, the J call TRBJ2-1; a possible D gene is TRBD2 (6 bases). The CDR3: CASSPGLYWANEQFF. CDR3 sequence (DNA): TGTGCCAGCTCACCGGGACTCTATTGGGCCAATGAGCAGTTCTTC.